These 9 T cell receptor beta chains were sequenced from one sample in a study of response to subunit inactivated influenza vaccine. TCRdb re-called the RT-PCR reads through MiXCR, storing one row per CDR3 protein. The data show some 570,000 distinct CDR3 sequences, about 10% seen once. These data were also filed under a second study, of T cells expressing NK-cell markers. That study adds: As the method of synthesis, 5'RACE template switching with UMIs yielded TCR beta cDNA.

The material sequenced was PBMCs from blood, taken on the day of vaccination. Receptor source: a man aged 45-65 years who received an inactivated influenza vaccine.

This chain connects TRBV7-9 to TRBJ2-2; D not resolved. The CDR3 covers 13 residues. Germline V gene sequence: CDR1 SEHNR, CDR2 FQNEAQ (reference sequence). V dropped 0 bases and J dropped 6 bases, with 5 bases sitting between them. CDR3 protein: CASSLANPGELFF. The CDR3 DNA reads TGTGCCAGCAGCTTAGCCAATCCCGGGGAGCTGTTTTTT.

The genes are TRBV6-2 or TRBV6-3 and TRBJ2-7, with D uncertain. The germline V and J ends were trimmed by 4 bases and 2 bases, with 15 bases remaining between them. Germline-derived CDR1 and CDR2 are MNHEY and SVGEGT. The CDR3 sequence is 15 residues long. The CDR3 here is CASSSAPTMAYEQYF. CDR3 sequence (DNA): TGTGCCAGCAGTTCCGCGCCCACAATGGCCTACGAGCAGTACTTC.

The chain couples TRBV10-3 to TRBJ2-3; TRBD2 matches at 7 bases. The CDR3 runs to 12 residues. Germline assignment: CDR1 ENHRY and CDR2 SYGVKD. J was trimmed by 2 bases and V by 8 bases; bases with no gene match: 1. The DNA of the CDR3 is TGTGCCATCGCGGGGGTCACAGATACGCAGTATTTT. Its translation: CAIAGVTDTQYF.

This clonotype was counted only a few times. This chain joins TRBV28 and TRBJ2-7; TRBD2 aligns across 8 bases. The CDR3 loop spans 15 amino acids. From germline, CDR1 is MDHEN and CDR2 SYDVKM. J gave up 5 bases and V 7 bases, and 13 bases lay outside the gene matches. The CDR3 DNA reads as TGTGCCAGCACGAACTCAGCGGGAGTAACCCACGAGCAGTACTTC. It codes for CASTNSAGVTHEQYF.

This clonotype was seen a few times. This chain connects TRBV15 to TRBJ1-5, with D perhaps TRBD1 (5 bases). The CDR3 is made up of 15 amino acids. CDR1 is LNHNV and CDR2 is YYDKDF in the germline V gene (reference sequence). V was pared by 3 bases and J by 1 base, with 10 bases between. CDR3 region: CATSRQRGSNQPQHF. CDR3 DNA: TGTGCCACCAGCAGGCAAAGGGGAAGCAATCAGCCCCAGCATTTT.

The chain combines TRBV29-1 with TRBJ2-3; D perhaps matches TRBD2 (5 bases). Germline CDR1 is SQVTM and CDR2 is ANQGSEA. The CDR3 is 12 residues long. Trimming took 6 bases from V and 2 from J, leaving 9 bases between them. The CDR3 reads CSVRDYTDTQYF. In nucleotides, the CDR3 is TGCAGCGTGAGAGACTACACAGATACGCAGTATTTT.

The CDR3: CASSASAGYNEQFF. CDR3 in DNA: TGTGCCAGCAGCGCAAGCGCGGGTTACAATGAGCAGTTCTTC. This chain links TRBV11-3 with TRBJ2-1; possibly TRBD2 for D (5 bases). The ends were cut back, 5 bases at V and 4 bases at J, with 12 bases in the middle. This CDR3 is built from 14 residues. CDR1 and CDR2 (germline): SGHNT, YENEEA. The entire variable domain, with the rest obtained from reference TRBV11-3 and TRBJ2-1, is as follows: EAGVVQSPRYKIIEKKQPVAFWCNPISGHNTLYWYLQNLGQGPELLIRYENEEAVDDSQLPKDRFSAERLKGVDSTLKIQPAELGDSAVYLCASSASAGYNEQFFGPGTRLTVL.

Many counts were recorded for this clonotype. V and J are TRBV7-2 and TRBJ2-5, with TRBD2 identical over 10 bases. Germline assignment: CDR1 SGHTA and CDR2 FQGNSA. J lost 0 bases, V lost 1 base, and 2 bases had no gene match. CDR3 length: 16 amino acids. The CDR3 DNA reads TGTGCCAGCAGCTTAGGGCTAGCGGGGGACCAAGAGACCCAGTACTTC. Amino acid sequence: CASSLGLAGDQETQYF. The whole variable domain, filled in from reference TRBV7-2 and TRBJ2-5, reads GAGVSQSPSNKVTEKGKDVELRCDPISGHTALYWYRQSLGQGLEFLIYFQGNSAPDKSGLPSDRFSAERTGGSVSTLTIQRTQQEDSAVYLCASSLGLAGDQETQYFGPGTRLLVL.

This clonotype was detected a few times. V and J are TRBV20-1 and TRBJ2-7; TRBD1 agrees at 8 bases. The CDR3 is 14 residues long. J was trimmed by 5 bases and V by 2 bases; bases with no gene match: 8. The germline CDR1 and CDR2 sequences are DFQATT and SNEGSKA (reference sequence). The CDR3: CSARLLRTGNEQYF. As DNA, the CDR3 is TGCAGTGCTAGATTGCTCCGGACAGGGAACGAGCAGTACTTC.